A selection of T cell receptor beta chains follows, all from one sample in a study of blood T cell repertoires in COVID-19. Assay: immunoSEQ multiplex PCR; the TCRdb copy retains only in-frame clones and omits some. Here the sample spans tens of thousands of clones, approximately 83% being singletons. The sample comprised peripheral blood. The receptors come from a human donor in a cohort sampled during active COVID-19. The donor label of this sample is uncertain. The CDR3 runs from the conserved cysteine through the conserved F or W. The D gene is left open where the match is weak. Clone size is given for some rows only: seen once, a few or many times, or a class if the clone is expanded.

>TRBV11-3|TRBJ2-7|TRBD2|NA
TGTGCCAGCAGCCCCGGACTAGCGGGGGGGGCCCCTAAGGAGCAGTACTTC
CASSPGLAGGAPKEQYF
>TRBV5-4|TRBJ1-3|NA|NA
TGTGCCAGCAGTCTCCAGGGATCCGGAAACACCATATATTTT
CASSLQGSGNTIYF
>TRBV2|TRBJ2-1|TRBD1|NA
TGTGCCAGCAGTGTTGAGAGGCAGGGGGCCTCATCCTACAATGAGCAGTTCTTC
CASSVERQGASSYNEQFF
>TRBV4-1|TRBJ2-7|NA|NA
TGCGCCAGCAGCCAAGAGGACTTCAACACCTACGAGCAGTACTTC
CASSQEDFNTYEQYF
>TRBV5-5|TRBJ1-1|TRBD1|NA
TGTGCCAGCAGCCCAGGGACAGGGAGGAGGAACACTGAAGCTTTCTTT
CASSPGTGRRNTEAFF
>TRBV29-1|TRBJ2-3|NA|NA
TGCAGCGTTGTTGAGGGCACAGATACGCAGTATTTT
CSVVEGTDTQYF
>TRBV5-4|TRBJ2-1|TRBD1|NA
TGTGCCAGCAGCCCGGGACAGGGTAGTATTGAGCAGTTCTTC
CASSPGQGSIEQFF
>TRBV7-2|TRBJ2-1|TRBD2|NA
TGTGCCAGCAGCTTAGCGCTAGCGGGGGGGAACAATGAGCAGTTCTTC
CASSLALAGGNNEQFF
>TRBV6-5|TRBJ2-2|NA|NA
TGTGCCAGCCAGACAGTGAGTGACACCGGGGAGCTGTTTTTT
CASQTVSDTGELFF
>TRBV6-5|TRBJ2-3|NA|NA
TGTGCCAGCAGCCGAAGCGGGGATACGCAGTATTTT
CASSRSGDTQYF
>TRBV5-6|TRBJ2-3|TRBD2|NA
TGTGCCAGCAGCAAACTAGCGGGGGCCCTAACAGGGACAGATACGCAGTATTTT
CASSKLAGALTGTDTQYF
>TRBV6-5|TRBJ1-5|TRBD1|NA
TGTGCCAGCAGTACGGACAGGCTCAATCAGCCCCAGCATTTT
CASSTDRLNQPQHF
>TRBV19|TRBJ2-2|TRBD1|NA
TGTGCCAGTAAGGCCAGGGGGACAGGGGACACCGGGGAGCTGTTTTTT
CASKARGTGDTGELFF
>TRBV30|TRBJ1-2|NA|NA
TGTGCCTGGAGTGTACCCCCTACAGGGACATATGGCTACACCTTC
CAWSVPPTGTYGYTF
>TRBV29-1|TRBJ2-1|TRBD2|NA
TGCAGCGTTGAAGACCTTAGCGGGGGGGCCTCAAATGAGCAGTTCTTC
CSVEDLSGGASNEQFF
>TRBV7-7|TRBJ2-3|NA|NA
TGTGCTAGCAGCCCCCAGGGGGGCAGCACAGATACGCAGTATTTT
CASSPQGGSTDTQYF
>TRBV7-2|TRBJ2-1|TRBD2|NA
TGTGCCAGCAGCTTAGAAGCGGGGGGGCACAATGAGCAGTTCTTC
CASSLEAGGHNEQFF
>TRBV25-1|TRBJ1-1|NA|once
TGTGCCAGCAGTGAATCGGGGTTGGGGGGCACTGAAGCTTTCTTT
CASSESGLGGTEAFF
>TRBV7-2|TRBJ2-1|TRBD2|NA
TGTGCCAGCAGCATACCTTCTAGCGGACGTACGAATGAGCAGTTCTTC
CASSIPSSGRTNEQFF
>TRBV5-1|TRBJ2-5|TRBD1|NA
TGCGCCAGCAGTCTTAGCCCGGGACAGCAAGAGACCCAGTACTTC
CASSLSPGQQETQYF
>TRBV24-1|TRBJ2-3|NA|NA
TGTGCCACCAGTGATCCCACGGGGGGCACAGATACGCAGTATTTT
CATSDPTGGTDTQYF
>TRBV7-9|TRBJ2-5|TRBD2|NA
TGTGCCAGCAGCCCAGGGACTAGCGGGCCAGGGGCCCAGTACTTC
CASSPGTSGPGAQYF
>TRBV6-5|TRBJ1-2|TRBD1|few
TGTGCCAGCAGTTACAGGCAGGGGGGTGGCTACACCTTC
CASSYRQGGGYTF
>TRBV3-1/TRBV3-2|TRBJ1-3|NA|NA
TGTGCCAGCAGCCAGCGGGACGGTGGAAACACCATATATTTT
CASSQRDGGNTIYF
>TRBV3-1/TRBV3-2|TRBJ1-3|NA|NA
TGTGCCAGCCAGATGACAGTCAGGGACACCATATATTTT
CASQMTVRDTIYF
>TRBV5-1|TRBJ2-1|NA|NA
TGCGCCAGCAGCTTGGGGGGCGCAAACCTCGATGAGCAGTTCTTC
CASSLGGANLDEQFF
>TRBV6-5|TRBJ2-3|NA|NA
TGTGCCAGCAGGAGGAGGGACACAGATACGCAGTATTTT
CASRRRDTDTQYF
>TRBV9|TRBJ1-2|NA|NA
TGTGCCAGCAGCGTAGACGACGGACGGGGGTATGGCTACACCTTC
CASSVDDGRGYGYTF
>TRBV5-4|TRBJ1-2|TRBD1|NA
TGTGCCAGCAGCTTCGCAGGGGGCGATGGCTACACCTTC
CASSFAGGDGYTF
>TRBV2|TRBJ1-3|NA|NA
TGTGCCAGCAGTGGGCAGGGCGCTGGAAACACCATATATTTT
CASSGQGAGNTIYF
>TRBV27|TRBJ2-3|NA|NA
TGTGCCAGCAGTTTATCGAAGGGGGGGGCCACAGATACGCAGTATTTT
CASSLSKGGATDTQYF
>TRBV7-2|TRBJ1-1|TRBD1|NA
TGTGCCAGCAGCTTACAACCGGGACAGGGGTTAGGGAACACTGAAGCTTTCTTT
CASSLQPGQGLGNTEAFF
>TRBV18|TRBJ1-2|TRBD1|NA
TGTGCCAGCTCTTCGACAGGGGACTATGGCTACACCTTC
CASSSTGDYGYTF
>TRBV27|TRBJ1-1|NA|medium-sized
TGTGCCAGCAGTTTAGGGCCAGCCACGAACACTGAAGCTTTCTTT
CASSLGPATNTEAFF
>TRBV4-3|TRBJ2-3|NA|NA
TGCGCCAGCAGCCAACTTCCGGGAACGGCGACAGATACGCAGTATTTT
CASSQLPGTATDTQYF
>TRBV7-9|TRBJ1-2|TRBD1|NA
TGTGCCAGCAGCCCCCCGGGACAGGGGGCGATGGGCTACACCTTC
CASSPPGQGAMGYTF
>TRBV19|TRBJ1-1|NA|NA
TGTGCCAGTAAGGCGGCCGAACTGAACACTGAAGCTTTCTTT
CASKAAELNTEAFF
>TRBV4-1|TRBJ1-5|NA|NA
TGCGCCAGCAGCCAAGATCAGGGTAAGCCCCAGCATTTT
CASSQDQGKPQHF
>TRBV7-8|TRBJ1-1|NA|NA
TGTGCCAGCAGCTTAGGTATTAACACTGAAGCTTTCTTT
CASSLGINTEAFF
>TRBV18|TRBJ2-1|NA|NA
TGTGCCAGCTCAGCCACTTCGGGCAATGAGCAGTTCTTC
CASSATSGNEQFF
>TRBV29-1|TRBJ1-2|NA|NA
TGCAGCGTTGAAGATCAAGGGGCTCCTAACTATGGCTACACCTTC
CSVEDQGAPNYGYTF
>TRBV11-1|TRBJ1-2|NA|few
TGTGCCAGCAGCCCAAATGCAGGGCCCTCTAACTATGGCTACACCTTC
CASSPNAGPSNYGYTF
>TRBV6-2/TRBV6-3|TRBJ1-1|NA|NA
TGTGCCAGCAGCCCCCGAGGTCAGGGGTACACTGAAGCTTTCTTT
CASSPRGQGYTEAFF
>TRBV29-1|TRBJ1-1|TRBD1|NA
TGCAGCGTGGGGCAGGGGGAAACTGAAGCTTTCTTT
CSVGQGETEAFF
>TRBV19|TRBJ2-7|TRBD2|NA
TGTGCCAGTAGTCCCGGGGGGGGCTACGAGCAGTACTTC
CASSPGGGYEQYF
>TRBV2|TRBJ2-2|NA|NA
TGTGCCAGCAGTGAGGCGGGTTTCGTCACCGGGGAGCTGTTTTTT
CASSEAGFVTGELFF
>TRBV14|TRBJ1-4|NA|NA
TGTGCCAGCAGCCTCTCGGGTGAAAAACTGTTTTTT
CASSLSGEKLFF
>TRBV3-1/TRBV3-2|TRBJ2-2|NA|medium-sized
TGTGCCAGCAGCCTCTTCCGGGGCACCGGGGAGCTGTTTTTT
CASSLFRGTGELFF
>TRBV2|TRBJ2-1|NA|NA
TGTGCCAGCACTATATCCAACAGGGTTAGCTCCTACAATGAGCAGTTCTTC
CASTISNRVSSYNEQFF
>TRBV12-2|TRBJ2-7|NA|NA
TGTGCAAGTCGCTTAGAGGAGCTACTAGCGTACGAGCAGTACTTC
CASRLEELLAYEQYF
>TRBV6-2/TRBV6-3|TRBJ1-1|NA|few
TGTGCCAGCAGTTACTATAAGGGCAGGGTGGACACTGAAGCTTTCTTT
CASSYYKGRVDTEAFF
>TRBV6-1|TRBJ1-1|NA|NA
TGTGCCAGCAGTGAAGCGGGGGGACTGGCTTTCTTT
CASSEAGGLAFF
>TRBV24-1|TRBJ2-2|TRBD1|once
TGTGCCAGCGAAGGACAGGGGGCTTCGGGGGAGCTGTTTTTT
CASEGQGASGELFF
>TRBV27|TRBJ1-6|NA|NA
TGTGCCAGCAGTTTCGTAAATTCACCCCTCCACTTT
CASSFVNSPLHF
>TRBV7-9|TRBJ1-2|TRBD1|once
TGTGCCAGCATTACGACAGGGGCCGATGGCTACACCTTC
CASITTGADGYTF
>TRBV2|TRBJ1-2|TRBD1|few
TGTGCCAGCAGTGAAGAACAGGGGATCAATGGCTACACCTTC
CASSEEQGINGYTF